The 8 T cell receptor beta chains below were found in one sample sequenced in a study of CD8 T cells in Susac syndrome. RNA in amounts of about 0.5 to 1 ug was reverse transcribed with random hexamers. TCRdb reanalysed the immunoSEQ multiplex PCR reads using MiXCR and keeps one entry per CDR3 protein. In the table there are a few hundred thousand distinct CDR3 sequences, 92% of which are singletons. The sample taken for sequencing was CD8+ T cells from PBMCs. The receptors stem from a human donor with multiple sclerosis.

The chain recombines TRBV23-1 with TRBJ2-1; 12 nucleotides align to TRBD2. TRBV23-1 is marked as an open reading frame, function uncertain. This CDR3 is built from 16 residues. Germline trimming cut 2 bases from V and 12 bases from J; bases unmatched to any gene: 11. The CDR3 sequence: CASSQTSGLAGPGQFF. DNA of the CDR3: TGCGCCAGCAGTCAAACCTCCGGACTAGCGGGACCTGGGCAGTTCTTC.

This chain connects TRBV15 to TRBJ2-7; D not resolved. The V and J ends lost 4 bases and 2 bases respectively, with 9 bases between them. Germline-derived CDR1 and CDR2 are LNHNV and YYDKDF (reference sequence). The CDR3 sequence is 13 residues long. CDR3 sequence (DNA): TGTGCCACCAGCACCGGACGGACCTACGAGCAGTACTTC. Translating gives CATSTGRTYEQYF.

The V gene is TRBV5-6, the J gene TRBJ2-3; D call uncertain. The germline CDR1 and CDR2 sequences are SGHDT and YYEEEE. V lost 0 bases to trimming and J lost 6 bases, with 5 bases between them. The CDR3 runs to 12 residues. This CDR3 is CASSLEWDTQYF. The CDR3, as DNA: TGTGCCAGCAGCTTGGAATGGGATACGCAGTATTTT.

CDR3 sequence (DNA): TGTGCCAGCAGTCCCCGGGGGACTAGCGGGAGGTTGACCGGGGAGCTGTTTTTT. This encodes CASSPRGTSGRLTGELFF. The V call is TRBV12-3 or TRBV12-4, the J call TRBJ2-2; 15 nucleotides agree with TRBD2. This CDR3 region has 18 residues. With V trimmed by 5 bases and J by 5 bases, 9 bases remained unmatched.

The chain recombines TRBV5-6 with TRBJ1-1; a weak D match, TRBD1 (6 bases). Trimming shortened V by 4 bases and J by 4 bases, and 17 bases separated the two germline ends. Germline assignment: CDR1 SGHDT and CDR2 YYEEEE. The CDR3 totals 15 residues. CDR3 loop: CASSIGQSVGTEAFF. Here the CDR3 DNA reads TGTGCCAGCAGCATCGGACAGTCTGTCGGCACTGAAGCTTTCTTT.

This rearrangement joins TRBV4-2 to TRBJ1-5; D might be TRBD1 (5 bases). V lost 0 bases and J 4 bases, leaving 10 bases between the germline ends. In germline, CDR1 is LGHNA, CDR2 YNFKEQ. The CDR3 has 15 amino acids. Here the CDR3 reads CASSQESGGNQPQHF. CDR3 bases: TGTGCCAGCAGCCAAGAATCGGGGGGAAATCAGCCCCAGCATTTT.

The genes are TRBV2 and TRBJ2-1; D is tentatively TRBD1 or TRBD2 (5 bases each). CDR3 size: 15 residues. Germline V lookup: CDR1 SNHLY, CDR2 FYNNEI. Trimming pared 7 bases from V and 3 bases from J, leaving 16 bases between. The CDR3 nucleotides are TGTGCCAGCATCCAGAGGGCCAGGGTCTACAATGAGCAGTTCTTC. This encodes CASIQRARVYNEQFF. Full variable domain (remainder filled in from reference TRBV2 and TRBJ2-1): EPEVTQTPSHQVTQMGQEVILRCVPISNHLYFYWYRQILGQKVEFLVSFYNNEISEKSEIFDDQFSVERPDGSNFTLKIRSTKLEDSAMYFCASIQRARVYNEQFFGPGTRLTVL.

V and J are TRBV12-3 or TRBV12-4 and TRBJ2-1; D might be TRBD1 or TRBD2, each matching 5 bases. Trimming cost V 5 bases and J 5 bases, with 16 bases left between them. The CDR3 length is 15 residues. The CDR3 nucleotides read TGTGCCAGCAGTCACGCCGGGACCCCTGACAATGAGCAGTTCTTC. It encodes CASSHAGTPDNEQFF.